These T cell receptor beta chains were read from a single sample in a study of control samples from healthy donors and cancer patients. The repertoire was sequenced with immunoSEQ multiplex PCR; TCRdb's copy has only in-frame clones and lacks some. The table has about 53,000 clones, approximately 90% seen once; the top ten hold more than 13%. The sequencing sample was made of PBMCs. These receptors originate from a man between 60 and 75 years old with head and neck cancer. Each CDR3 is given with its conserved first and last residue. Where a row states a size, it is once, few, many or the class of an expanded clone; other rows omit it.

abundance: -; v_gene: TRBV5-1; j_gene: TRBJ1-2; CDR3aa: CASSPTDYGYTF
abundance: medium-sized; v_gene: TRBV4-1; j_gene: TRBJ1-1; CDR3aa: CASSQIGNMNTEAFF
abundance: -; v_gene: TRBV6-1; j_gene: TRBJ1-5; CDR3aa: CASSEAGWSNQPQHF
abundance: -; v_gene: TRBV27; j_gene: TRBJ2-5; CDR3aa: CASSLRDTISAPQTIQETQYF
abundance: -; v_gene: TRBV15; j_gene: TRBJ1-5; CDR3aa: CATSRDRAGGGRNQPQHF
abundance: -; v_gene: TRBV18; j_gene: TRBJ1-3; CDR3aa: CASSPTSGVSGNTIYF
abundance: -; v_gene: TRBV7-9; j_gene: TRBJ2-2; CDR3aa: CASSQSGGPNTGELFF
abundance: -; v_gene: TRBV24-1; j_gene: TRBJ1-1; CDR3aa: CATSATGGNTEAFF
abundance: -; v_gene: TRBV3-1/TRBV3-2; j_gene: TRBJ2-7; CDR3aa: CASSQSPPREQYF
abundance: -; v_gene: TRBV4-1; j_gene: TRBJ1-4; CDR3aa: CASSQGVLQGAREKLFF
abundance: -; v_gene: TRBV11-3; j_gene: TRBJ2-7; CDR3aa: CASSQGTSGYEQYF
abundance: -; v_gene: TRBV6-2/TRBV6-3; j_gene: TRBJ2-2; CDR3aa: CASSPVGGAGELFF
abundance: -; v_gene: TRBV18; j_gene: TRBJ2-7; CDR3aa: CASSPAGTGRLEQYF
abundance: -; v_gene: TRBV19; j_gene: TRBJ1-5; CDR3aa: CASSILSNLRQPQHF
abundance: once; v_gene: TRBV6-2/TRBV6-3; j_gene: TRBJ1-5; CDR3aa: CASSYLWGGDQPQHF
abundance: -; v_gene: TRBV5-1; j_gene: TRBJ2-7; CDR3aa: CASTQGSGLAGGEQYF
abundance: -; v_gene: TRBV9; j_gene: TRBJ1-2; CDR3aa: CASSQGVTRGYTF
abundance: few; v_gene: TRBV7-2; j_gene: TRBJ1-2; CDR3aa: CASSLIYGYTF
abundance: -; v_gene: TRBV7-9; j_gene: TRBJ2-7; CDR3aa: CASSLGDRGLMEQYF
abundance: -; v_gene: TRBV11-1; j_gene: TRBJ1-2; CDR3aa: CASSLSRRGVVYGYTF
abundance: -; v_gene: TRBV6-5; j_gene: TRBJ2-7; CDR3aa: CAGGGPRGLYEQYF
abundance: -; v_gene: TRBV21-1; j_gene: TRBJ2-1; CDR3aa: CASSKSSALRLWDYNEQFF
abundance: -; v_gene: TRBV18; j_gene: TRBJ2-7; CDR3aa: CASSPTRGSYEQYF
abundance: -; v_gene: TRBV19; j_gene: TRBJ1-4; CDR3aa: CASSTPLWEDSATNEKLFF
abundance: -; v_gene: TRBV30; j_gene: TRBJ1-3; CDR3aa: CAWSENRGLGGNTIYF
abundance: -; v_gene: TRBV28; j_gene: TRBJ2-4; CDR3aa: CASSQAKNIQYF
abundance: -; v_gene: TRBV5-5; j_gene: TRBJ1-1; CDR3aa: CASSLGRRPGLTEAFF
abundance: -; v_gene: TRBV5-5; j_gene: TRBJ2-7; CDR3aa: CASSFGTGVIEQYF
abundance: -; v_gene: TRBV7-8; j_gene: TRBJ1-1; CDR3aa: CASSLSVAGLGTEAFF
abundance: -; v_gene: TRBV2; j_gene: TRBJ2-3; CDR3aa: CASSSSMDTQYF
abundance: -; v_gene: TRBV7-8; j_gene: TRBJ2-2; CDR3aa: CASRYSPLNTGELFF
abundance: -; v_gene: TRBV9; j_gene: TRBJ2-4; CDR3aa: CASSPGQGTKNIQYF
abundance: -; v_gene: TRBV27; j_gene: TRBJ1-2; CDR3aa: CASSTTTDYGYTF
abundance: -; v_gene: TRBV9; j_gene: TRBJ1-1; CDR3aa: CASSVVGGSEAFF
abundance: -; v_gene: TRBV4-1; j_gene: TRBJ1-6; CDR3aa: CASSQTDRVRTNSPLHF
abundance: -; v_gene: TRBV19; j_gene: TRBJ2-1; CDR3aa: CASSPEHSGSSYNEQFF
abundance: -; v_gene: TRBV16; j_gene: TRBJ2-7; CDR3aa: CASSHPGLAGGAYEQYF
abundance: once; v_gene: TRBV6-5; j_gene: TRBJ2-7; CDR3aa: CASMRPLTYEQYF
abundance: -; v_gene: TRBV7-2; j_gene: TRBJ1-5; CDR3aa: CASSPNGWGIGQPQHF
abundance: -; v_gene: TRBV15; j_gene: TRBJ2-3; CDR3aa: CATSRGADTQYF
abundance: -; v_gene: TRBV5-1; j_gene: TRBJ1-6; CDR3aa: CASSFSYEASPLHF
abundance: once; v_gene: TRBV2; j_gene: TRBJ1-1; CDR3aa: CASRTEVNTEAFF
abundance: -; v_gene: TRBV3-1/TRBV3-2; j_gene: TRBJ1-3; CDR3aa: CASSPGVTGNTIYF
abundance: medium-sized; v_gene: TRBV25-1; j_gene: TRBJ2-7; CDR3aa: CASSGRGGDEQYF
abundance: -; v_gene: TRBV7-3; j_gene: TRBJ2-3; CDR3aa: CASSLRQFTDTQYF